Included here is one T cell receptor beta chain sequence, with context. V trimming: 2 bases; J trimming: 3 bases; junction bases outside the gene matches: 6. The CDR3 contains 16 residues. CDR1 is SGHTA, CDR2 FQGNSA, per germline. This sample is part of a study of T-cell reconstitution after alpha-beta-depleted transplantation in children. Preparation of the TCRbeta library was carried out with unique molecular identifiers. TCRdb called the PCR reads again in MiXCR, with one record for every CDR3 protein. The sample includes over 400,000 distinct CDR3 sequences, around an eighth of them seen just once.

The gene calls are TRBV7-2 and TRBJ1-5, with 8 bases aligning to TRBD1. The source material was PBMCs from the stem cell graft donor, sampled from the stem cell graft. The clonotype comes from a human donor who donated a stem cell graft to a child with combined immunodeficiency. CDR3 nucleotide sequence: TGTGCCAGCAGCTTATCTGGGACAGGCTTCAATCAGCCCCAGCATTTT. Translated: CASSLSGTGFNQPQHF.